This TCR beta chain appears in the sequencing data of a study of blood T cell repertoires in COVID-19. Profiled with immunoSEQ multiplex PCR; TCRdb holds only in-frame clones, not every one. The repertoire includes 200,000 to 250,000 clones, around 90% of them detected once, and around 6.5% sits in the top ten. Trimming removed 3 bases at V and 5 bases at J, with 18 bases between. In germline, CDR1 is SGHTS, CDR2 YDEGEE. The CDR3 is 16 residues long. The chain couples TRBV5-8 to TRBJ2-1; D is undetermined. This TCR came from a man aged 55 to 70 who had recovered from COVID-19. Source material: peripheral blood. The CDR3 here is CASSSGPLRKNNEQFF. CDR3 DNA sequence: TGTGCCAGCAGCTCGGGTCCGCTCCGAAAAAACAATGAGCAGTTCTTC.